One sample yielded the 14 T cell receptor beta chains listed below, sequenced in a study of T cells expressing NK-cell markers. Reprocessing the 5' RACE reads, TCRdb reports a single entry for every CDR3 protein and omits DNA. This repertoire includes about 460,000 distinct CDR3 sequences. Sequencing was done on a sample of blood T cells: a sorted CD56 or NKG2C T cell subset, CD4+ or CD8+ T cells, or bulk PBMC T cells (not recorded which). The receptors were gathered from a woman aged 50 to 60 in good health.

CDR3 protein: CASSSLAGTNEQFF. The V and J genes are TRBV7-8 and TRBJ2-1; TCRdb picks TRBD2, but there is no DNA to check that call. The CDR3 runs 14 residues. Germline values: CDR1 SGHVS, CDR2 FQNEAQ.

This sequence joins TRBV3-1 and TRBJ1-2; the TCRdb call, TRBD1, lacks DNA for checking. Per the germline V gene, CDR1 is LGHDT and CDR2 is YNNKEL (reference sequence). This CDR3 contains 16 residues. This CDR3 reads CASSLRVGQGVQGYTF.

This chain uses TRBV4-1 with TRBJ1-1. This CDR3 is 19 amino acids long. Germline CDR1 and CDR2: MGHRA and YSYEKL. CDR3 region: CASSQVFWSVNASNTEAFF.

J is TRBJ2-1 and V is TRBV19; TCRdb indicates TRBD2, and absent DNA this call remains unverified. The germline gives CDR1 LNHDA, CDR2 SQIVND (reference sequence). The CDR3 is made up of 15 amino acids. This CDR3 reads CATGDLTSPRDEQFF. Filled out from reference TRBV19 and TRBJ2-1, the complete variable domain reads DGGITQSPKYLFRKEGQNVTLSCEQNLNHDAMYWYRQDPGQGLRLIYYSQIVNDFQKGDIAEGYSVSREKKESFPLTVTSAQKNPTAFYLCATGDLTSPRDEQFFGPGTRLTVL.

This chain links TRBV6-6 with TRBJ2-2; TCRdb's D call of TRBD1 is untestable without DNA. CDR1 is MNHNY, CDR2 SVGAGI, per germline (reference sequence). This CDR3 contains 14 residues. CDR3 region: CASTSGSLAGELFF.

The chain's CDR3 is CASSLLGEPLDTQYF. The chain has TRBV12-3 or TRBV12-4 and TRBJ2-3; as DNA is missing, the TRBD1 call by TCRdb cannot be tested. This CDR3 is built from 15 residues.

The chain couples TRBV12-3 or TRBV12-4 to TRBJ2-5; the TCRdb D gene call, TRBD1, has no DNA to confirm it. The CDR3 is 19 amino acids. CDR3 region: CASSPLGAHVRRRQETQYF.

This chain uses TRBV5-1 with TRBJ2-7; TCRdb lists TRBD2, though no DNA is available to test this call. The CDR3 contains 17 residues. CDR1 is SGHRS and CDR2 is YFSETQ in the germline V gene. The CDR3 spells CASSFLGTSGKGSEQYF. Full variable domain (outside the CDR3, taken from reference TRBV5-1 and TRBJ2-7): KAGVTQTPRYLIKTRGQQVTLSCSPISGHRSVSWYQQTPGQGLQFLFEYFSETQRNKGNFPGRFSGRQFSNSRSEMNVSTLELGDSALYLCASSFLGTSGKGSEQYFGPGTRLTVT.

The chain carries TRBV5-6 and TRBJ2-7; TCRdb selects TRBD1, and the lack of DNA leaves this call unchecked. This CDR3 has 16 residues. The germline gives CDR1 SGHDT, CDR2 YYEEEE. CDR3 region: CASSLKSRDRAYEQYF.

The gene calls are TRBV12-3 or TRBV12-4 and TRBJ2-1. The CDR3 loop spans 14 amino acids. The chain's CDR3 is CASSQARALNEQFF.

The V and J genes are TRBV18 and TRBJ2-1; TCRdb names TRBD1, which stays unverified in the absence of DNA. Germline V CDR1 and CDR2: KGHSH, LQKENI. The CDR3 loop spans 15 amino acids. The CDR3 spells CASSPVQGGGGEQFF.

This rearrangement joins TRBV18 to TRBJ1-2; lacking DNA, the TRBD1 call made by TCRdb goes unchecked. CDR1 and CDR2 from the germline V gene are KGHSH and LQKENI. This CDR3 contains 14 residues. The CDR3 here is CASSTGTLLYGYTF.

CDR3 residues: CASSLSPEIYGYTF. The chain joins TRBV7-9 to TRBJ1-2; TCRdb names TRBD1, which stays unverified in the absence of DNA. Germline CDR1 and CDR2: SEHNR and FQNEAQ (reference sequence). The CDR3 has 14 amino acids.

This chain joins TRBV5-6 and TRBJ2-5; TCRdb's D gene call, TRBD2, goes unchecked for lack of DNA. The CDR3 runs to 14 residues. The germline gives CDR1 SGHDT, CDR2 YYEEEE. The CDR3: CASSLGGRGETQYF. Supplemented by reference TRBV5-6 and TRBJ2-5, the full variable domain reads DAGVTQSPTHLIKTRGQQVTLRCSPKSGHDTVSWYQQALGQGPQFIFQYYEEEERQRGNFPDRFSGHQFPNYSSELNVNALLLGDSALYLCASSLGGRGETQYFGPGTRLLVL.